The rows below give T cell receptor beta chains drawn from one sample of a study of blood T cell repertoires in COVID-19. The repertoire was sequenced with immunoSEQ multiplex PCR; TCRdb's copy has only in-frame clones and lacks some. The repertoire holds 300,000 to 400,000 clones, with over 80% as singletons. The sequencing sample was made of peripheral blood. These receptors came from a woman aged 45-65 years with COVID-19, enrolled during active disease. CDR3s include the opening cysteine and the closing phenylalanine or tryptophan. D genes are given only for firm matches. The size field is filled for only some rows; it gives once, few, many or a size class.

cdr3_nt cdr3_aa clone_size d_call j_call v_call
TGTGCCAGCAGCCGGACAGGTCAGGGCAATCAGCCCCAGCATTTT CASSRTGQGNQPQHF once TRBD1 TRBJ1-5 TRBV7-9
TGTGCCAGCTCACCCTTGACTCGGGGGGCGTCGAGCTCCTACAATGAGCAGTTCTTC CASSPLTRGASSSYNEQFF - - TRBJ2-1 TRBV18
TGTGCCAGCAGCCCCCGGGGGGAGGGCTACGAGCAGTACTTC CASSPRGEGYEQYF - TRBD2 TRBJ2-7 TRBV6-5
TGTGCCACCAGTGATAGCTCAAACGAGCAGTACTTC CATSDSSNEQYF - - TRBJ2-7 TRBV24-1
TGTGCCAGCAGAGGAAGCGGGAGGGCTTCAGATACGCAGTATTTT CASRGSGRASDTQYF - TRBD2 TRBJ2-3 TRBV6-5
TGTGCCAGCAGCCCGGACAGGGGGCAGGCAGATACGCAGTATTTT CASSPDRGQADTQYF - TRBD1 TRBJ2-3 TRBV2
TGTGCCAGCAGTGTGACCAGCGGGAGAAGCACAGATACGCAGTATTTT CASSVTSGRSTDTQYF - TRBD2 TRBJ2-3 TRBV2
TGTGCCAGCAGCTTCCCCGACCGGAGCACTGAAGCTTTCTTT CASSFPDRSTEAFF - - TRBJ1-1 TRBV11-2
TGTGCCAGCAGTCGGGGGGCAGCCCAAGAGACCCAGTACTTC CASSRGAAQETQYF - - TRBJ2-5 TRBV6-2/TRBV6-3
TGTGCCAGCAGCGTGGGACAGGGTCAAACCCGCTATGGCTACACCTTC CASSVGQGQTRYGYTF few TRBD1 TRBJ1-2 TRBV5-4
TGTGCCAGCACCACTTTTAGCGGGAGGTCCTACAATGAGCAGTTCTTC CASTTFSGRSYNEQFF - TRBD2 TRBJ2-1 TRBV27
TGTGCCAGCTCCTCGTACCAAGAGACCCAGTACTTC CASSSYQETQYF - - TRBJ2-5 TRBV18
TGTGCCAGCAGCCCAGGGACAGGGGGGTACAATGAGCAGTTCTTC CASSPGTGGYNEQFF - TRBD1 TRBJ2-1 TRBV9
TGTGCCAGCAGCCTCCAACTAGCGGGAGGTCTATACACAGATACGCAGTATTTT CASSLQLAGGLYTDTQYF - TRBD2 TRBJ2-3 TRBV7-9
TGTGCCAGCAGTTATCCTGCAGGAGGATACACGTGCGAGCAGTACTTC CASSYPAGGYTCEQYF - - TRBJ2-7 TRBV6-5
TGTGCCAGCAGCAGCCGGACTAGCGGGGGCACAGATACGCAGTATTTT CASSSRTSGGTDTQYF - TRBD2 TRBJ2-3 TRBV5-4
TGTGCCAGCAGCTTAGGACCACCCGACAGGGTCGCCTACGAGCAGTACTTC CASSLGPPDRVAYEQYF once TRBD1 TRBJ2-7 TRBV7-2
TGTGCCAGCAGCGACGGAGTAATCTCCTACGAGCAGTACTTC CASSDGVISYEQYF - - TRBJ2-7 TRBV11-3
TGCGCCAGCAGCTTGGGTGCAGGTGTAGTCGGGGAGCTGTTTTTT CASSLGAGVVGELFF once - TRBJ2-2 TRBV5-1
TGTGCCAGCAGCCCTCTCGGGGTACAGCCCCAGCATTTT CASSPLGVQPQHF - - TRBJ1-5 TRBV14
TGTGCCAGCTCCCCTGGAGCGGGAGTGAGTGAGCAGTTCTTC CASSPGAGVSEQFF - TRBD2 TRBJ2-1 TRBV18
TGTGCCAGCAGCTTTTTACAGGGGGGGAGGGAGACCCAGTACTTC CASSFLQGGRETQYF - - TRBJ2-5 TRBV11-2
TGTGCCATCAGTGAACAGGGTAAGGGTCAGCCCCAGCATTTT CAISEQGKGQPQHF - - TRBJ1-5 TRBV10-3
TGTGCCAGCAGTTTACTCGCCGGGGAGCTGTTTTTT CASSLLAGELFF - - TRBJ2-2 TRBV27
TGTGCCAGCAGCTTATTAAGACAGAATAATTCACCCCTCCACTTT CASSLLRQNNSPLHF few - TRBJ1-6 TRBV7-9
TGCAGCGTCTCCAGCGGGAGTCCCGAGCAGTACTTC CSVSSGSPEQYF - TRBD2 TRBJ2-7 TRBV29-1
TGCGCCAGCAGAAACCATCCGGGACAGGGGCCCAATTCAAAGACTGGAAACACCATATATTTT CASRNHPGQGPNSKTGNTIYF - TRBD1 TRBJ1-3 TRBV4-1
TGTGCCAGCAGCCAACAAACCCCGAGTCTAGCCAAAAACATTCAGTACTTC CASSQQTPSLAKNIQYF - - TRBJ2-4 TRBV3-1/TRBV3-2
TGTGCCAGCAGCCCAGGACAGGGGCCCATCTTAGCCTATGGCTACACCTTC CASSPGQGPILAYGYTF many TRBD1 TRBJ1-2 TRBV7-9
TGTGCCTGGAGTCAGGTGGCAGGCTCCTCTGGGGCCAACGTCCTGACTTTC CAWSQVAGSSGANVLTF once - TRBJ2-6 TRBV30
TGTGCCAGCAGCTCTCCTCCCCAGGGAACCGGGGAGCTGTTTTTT CASSSPPQGTGELFF - - TRBJ2-2 TRBV7-9
TGTGCCAGCAGCTTGGGCGGGACAGGGAACACCGGGGAGCTGTTTTTT CASSLGGTGNTGELFF - TRBD1 TRBJ2-2 TRBV5-4
TGTGCCAGCAGCGCCGGACTAGCGGGAGCCAGCTCCTACGAGCAGTACTTC CASSAGLAGASSYEQYF - TRBD2 TRBJ2-7 TRBV9
TGTGCCAGCAGCTCTCAGGGGAGAACTGAAGCTTTCTTT CASSSQGRTEAFF few - TRBJ1-1 TRBV12-1
TGTGCCAGCAGCCCGGGACAGGGGGTCAACACCGGGGAGCTGTTTTTT CASSPGQGVNTGELFF - TRBD1 TRBJ2-2 TRBV5-8
TGTGCCAGCTCACCACGGACAGGGTTTGAGTCACCCCTCCACTTT CASSPRTGFESPLHF - TRBD1 TRBJ1-6 TRBV18
TGTGCCAGCAACGCCGCGGGACAGACCTTCATAAGAGTTGATTCACCCCTCCACTTT CASNAAGQTFIRVDSPLHF once TRBD1 TRBJ1-6 TRBV28
TGTGCCAGCAGCAGATGGACAGGGGGCATCGGCACCGGGGAGCTGTTTTTT CASSRWTGGIGTGELFF - TRBD1 TRBJ2-2 TRBV7-3
TGTGCCAGCAGCCGGGTGTCAGGGGTTGCTTTCTTT CASSRVSGVAFF once - TRBJ1-1 TRBV7-2
TGTGCCAGCAGCTCTCCCGGGACAGGGATAGGTGAAAAACTGTTTTTT CASSSPGTGIGEKLFF once TRBD1 TRBJ1-4 TRBV7-2
TGTGCCAGCAGTTACTCGAACAGGGGCCTAAAAGAGCAGTACTTC CASSYSNRGLKEQYF - TRBD1 TRBJ2-7 TRBV6-5
TGCGCCAGCAGCTCCGCGCCCGGAGGTGGCACTGAAGCTTTCTTT CASSSAPGGGTEAFF - - TRBJ1-1 TRBV5-1
TGTGCTAGTGGTTTGGTAACGGGGGGAACCTACAATGAGCAGTTCTTC CASGLVTGGTYNEQFF - TRBD2 TRBJ2-1 TRBV12-5
TGTGCCAGTCTTCCCACCCGACAGGGCGAGGGTGAAAAACTGTTTTTT CASLPTRQGEGEKLFF - TRBD1 TRBJ1-4 TRBV19
TGTGCCAGCAGCCTGGACCTAGCGGGAGTGAGAAATGAGCAGTTCTTC CASSLDLAGVRNEQFF many TRBD2 TRBJ2-1 TRBV5-7
TGCGCCAGCAGTGAACAGGGAGTTAGTTTTGAAAAACTGTTTTTT CASSEQGVSFEKLFF - - TRBJ1-4 TRBV10-2